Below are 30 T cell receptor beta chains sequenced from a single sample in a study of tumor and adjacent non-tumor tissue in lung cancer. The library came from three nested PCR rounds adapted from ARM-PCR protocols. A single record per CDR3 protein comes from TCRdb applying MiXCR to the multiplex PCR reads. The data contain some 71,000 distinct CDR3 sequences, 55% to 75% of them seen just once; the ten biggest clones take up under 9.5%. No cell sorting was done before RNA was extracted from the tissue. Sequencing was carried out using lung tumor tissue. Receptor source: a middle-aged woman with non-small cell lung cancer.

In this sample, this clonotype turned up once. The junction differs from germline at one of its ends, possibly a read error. This CDR3 is CARSLLAGGTDTQYF. The CDR3 coding sequence is TGTGCCAGGAGCTTACTTGCGGGGGGGACAGATACGCAGTATTTT. The V and J genes are TRBV11-2 and TRBJ2-3; 9 bases map to TRBD2. The CDR3 consists of 15 residues. Germline V gene sequence: CDR1 SGHAT, CDR2 FQNNGV.

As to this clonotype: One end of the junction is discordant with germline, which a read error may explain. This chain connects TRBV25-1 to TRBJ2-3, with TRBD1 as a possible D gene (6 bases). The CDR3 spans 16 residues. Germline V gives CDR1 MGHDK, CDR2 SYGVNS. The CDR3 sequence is CASSEIQGGDTNTQYF. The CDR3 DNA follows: TGTGCCAGCAGTGAAATACAGGGTGGCGACACAAATACGCAGTATTTT.

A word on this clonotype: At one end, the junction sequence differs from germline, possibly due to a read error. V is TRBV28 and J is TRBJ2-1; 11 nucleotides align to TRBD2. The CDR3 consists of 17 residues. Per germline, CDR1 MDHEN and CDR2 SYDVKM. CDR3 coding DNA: TGTGCCAGCAGTTTGACTACTAGCGGGAGCTCCTACAATGATCAGTTCTTC. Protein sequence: CASSLTTSGSSYNDQFF. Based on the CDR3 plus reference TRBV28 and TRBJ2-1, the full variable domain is DVKVTQSSRYLVKRTGEKVFLECVQDMDHENMFWYRQDPGLGLRLIYFSYDVKMKEKGDIPEGYSVSREKKERFSLILESASTNQTSMYLCASSLTTSGSSYNDQFFGPGTRLTVL.

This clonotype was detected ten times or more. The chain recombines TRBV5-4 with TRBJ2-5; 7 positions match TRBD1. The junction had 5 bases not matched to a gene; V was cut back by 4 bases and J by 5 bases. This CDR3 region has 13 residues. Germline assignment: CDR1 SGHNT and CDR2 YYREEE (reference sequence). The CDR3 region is CASSRGLEETQYF. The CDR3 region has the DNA TGTGCCAGCAGCAGGGGGCTCGAGGAGACCCAGTACTTC.

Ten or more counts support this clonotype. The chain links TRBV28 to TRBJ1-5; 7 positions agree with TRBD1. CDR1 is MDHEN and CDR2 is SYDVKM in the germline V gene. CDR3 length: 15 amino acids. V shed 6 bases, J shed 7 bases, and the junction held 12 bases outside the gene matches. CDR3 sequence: CASRSRDRLSQPQHF. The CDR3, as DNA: TGTGCCAGCAGATCCCGGGACAGACTATCGCAGCCCCAGCATTTT.

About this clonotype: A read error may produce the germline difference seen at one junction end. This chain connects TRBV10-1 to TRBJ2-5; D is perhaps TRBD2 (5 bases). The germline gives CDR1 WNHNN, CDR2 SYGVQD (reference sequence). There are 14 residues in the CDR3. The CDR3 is CASNEFGRQETQYF. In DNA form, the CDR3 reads TGCGCCAGCAATGAGTTTGGGAGACAAGAGACCCAGTACTTC.

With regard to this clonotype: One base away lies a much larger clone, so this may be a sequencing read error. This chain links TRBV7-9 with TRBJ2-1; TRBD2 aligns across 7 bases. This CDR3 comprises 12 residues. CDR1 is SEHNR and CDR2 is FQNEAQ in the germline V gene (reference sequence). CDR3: CASCLAGNEQFF. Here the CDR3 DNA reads TGTGCCAGCTGCTTAGCGGGTAATGAGCAGTTCTTC. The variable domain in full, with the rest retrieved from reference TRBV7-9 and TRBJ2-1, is DTGVSQNPRHKITKRGQNVTFRCDPISEHNRLYWYRQTLGQGPEFLTYFQNEAQLEKSRLLSDRFSAERPKGSFSTLEIQRTEQGDSAMYLCASCLAGNEQFFGPGTRLTVL.

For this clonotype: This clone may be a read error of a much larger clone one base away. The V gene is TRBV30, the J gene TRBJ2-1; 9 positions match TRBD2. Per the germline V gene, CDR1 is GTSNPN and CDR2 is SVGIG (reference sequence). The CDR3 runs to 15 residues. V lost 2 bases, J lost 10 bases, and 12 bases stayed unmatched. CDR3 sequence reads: CAWSWGLAEGGEQFF. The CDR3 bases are TGTGCCTGGAGTTGGGGACTAGCCGAAGGAGGGGAGCAGTTCTTC.

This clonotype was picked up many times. The CDR3 coding sequence is TGCGCCAGCAGCCAAGTCAGGGGGCCCCTAAATGAGCAGTTCTTC. This gives the protein CASSQVRGPLNEQFF. The chain carries TRBV4-1 and TRBJ2-1, with 8 bases lining up with TRBD1. Germline CDR1 is MGHRA and CDR2 is YSYEKL. The CDR3 totals 15 residues. Trimming removed 1 base from V and 7 bases from J; junction bases left unmatched: 6.

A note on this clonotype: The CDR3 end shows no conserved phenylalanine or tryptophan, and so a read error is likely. Here the CDR3 reads CASRKGQGFTDTQYS. For the CDR3, the DNA is TGTGCCAGCAGAAAGGGACAGGGGTTCACAGATACGCAGTATTCT. The rearrangement joins TRBV6-6 to TRBJ2-3; 10 bases agree with TRBD1. Per the germline V gene, CDR1 is MNHNY and CDR2 is SVGAGI (reference sequence). The CDR3 runs to 15 residues. The V segment lost 6 bases and the J segment 2 bases; nucleotides outside the gene matches: 5.

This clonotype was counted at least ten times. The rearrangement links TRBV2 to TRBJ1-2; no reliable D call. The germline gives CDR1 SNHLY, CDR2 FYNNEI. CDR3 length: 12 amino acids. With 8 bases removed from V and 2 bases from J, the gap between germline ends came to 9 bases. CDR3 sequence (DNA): TGTGCCAGCGGGCAGAGCAACTATGGCTACACCTTC. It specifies CASGQSNYGYTF.

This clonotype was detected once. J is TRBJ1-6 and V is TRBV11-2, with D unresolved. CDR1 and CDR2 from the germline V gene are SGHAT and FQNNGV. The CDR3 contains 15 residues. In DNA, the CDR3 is TGTGTTAGCAGCTTAGCCTCGGGGAATTATTCACCCCTCCACTTT. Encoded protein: CVSSLASGNYSPLHF.

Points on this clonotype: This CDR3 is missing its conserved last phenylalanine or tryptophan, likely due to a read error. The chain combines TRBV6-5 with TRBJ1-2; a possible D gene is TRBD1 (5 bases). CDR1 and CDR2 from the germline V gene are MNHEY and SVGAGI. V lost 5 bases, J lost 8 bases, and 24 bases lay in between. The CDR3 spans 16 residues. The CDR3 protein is CASSPEPRGGLGGYTL. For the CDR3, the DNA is TGTGCCAGCAGTCCCGAACCCCGCGGGGGTCTCGGGGGCTACACCTTA.

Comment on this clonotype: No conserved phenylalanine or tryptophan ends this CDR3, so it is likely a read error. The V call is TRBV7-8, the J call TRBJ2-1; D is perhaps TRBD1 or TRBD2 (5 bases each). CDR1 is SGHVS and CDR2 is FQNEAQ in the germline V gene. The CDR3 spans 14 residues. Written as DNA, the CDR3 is TGTGCAAGCAGCTTAGCCGGGGATGCAGGGGAGCAGTTCTTA. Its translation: CASSLAGDAGEQFL.

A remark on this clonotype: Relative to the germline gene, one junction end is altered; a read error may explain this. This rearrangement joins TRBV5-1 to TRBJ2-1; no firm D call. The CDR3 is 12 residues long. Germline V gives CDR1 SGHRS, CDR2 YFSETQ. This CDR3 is CASNLRDNEQFF. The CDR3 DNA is TGCGCCAGCAACTTGAGAGACAATGAGCAATTCTTC.

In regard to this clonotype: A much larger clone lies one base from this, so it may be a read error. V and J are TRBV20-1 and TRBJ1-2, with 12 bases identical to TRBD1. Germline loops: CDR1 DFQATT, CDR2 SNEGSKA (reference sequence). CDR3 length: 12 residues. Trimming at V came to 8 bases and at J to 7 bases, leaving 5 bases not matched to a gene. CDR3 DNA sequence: TGCAGTACTCCGGGACAGGGGGCTGGCTACACCTTC. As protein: CSTPGQGAGYTF.

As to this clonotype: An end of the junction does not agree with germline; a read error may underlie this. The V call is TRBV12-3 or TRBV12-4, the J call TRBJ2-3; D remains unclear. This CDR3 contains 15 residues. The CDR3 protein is CATLIQTEGPDAQYF. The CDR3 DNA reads TGTGCCACCTTAATCCAGACCGAAGGCCCGGACGCGCAATATTTT.

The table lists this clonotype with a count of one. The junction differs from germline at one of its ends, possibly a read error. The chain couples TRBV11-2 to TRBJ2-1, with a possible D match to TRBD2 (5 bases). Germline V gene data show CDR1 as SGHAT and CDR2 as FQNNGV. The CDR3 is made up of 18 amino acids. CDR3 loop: CASSSRIVTNEGLREQFF. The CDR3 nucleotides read TGTGCCAGCAGCTCGCGCATCGTAACTAACGAGGGCCTAAGGGAGCAATTCTTC.

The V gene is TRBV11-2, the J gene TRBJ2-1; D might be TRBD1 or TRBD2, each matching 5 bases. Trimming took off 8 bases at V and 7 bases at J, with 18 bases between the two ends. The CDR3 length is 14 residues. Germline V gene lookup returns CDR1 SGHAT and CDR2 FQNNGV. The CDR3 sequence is CASLRMGTENEQFF. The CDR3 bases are TGTGCCAGCTTACGAATGGGGACCGAGAATGAGCAGTTCTTC.

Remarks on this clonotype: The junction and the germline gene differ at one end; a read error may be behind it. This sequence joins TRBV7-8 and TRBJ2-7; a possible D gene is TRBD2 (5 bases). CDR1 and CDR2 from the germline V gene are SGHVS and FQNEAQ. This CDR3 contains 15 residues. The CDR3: CASSPTGRGSYEEYF. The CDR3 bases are TGCGCCAGCAGCCCGACTGGACGGGGATCCTACGAGGAGTACTTC.

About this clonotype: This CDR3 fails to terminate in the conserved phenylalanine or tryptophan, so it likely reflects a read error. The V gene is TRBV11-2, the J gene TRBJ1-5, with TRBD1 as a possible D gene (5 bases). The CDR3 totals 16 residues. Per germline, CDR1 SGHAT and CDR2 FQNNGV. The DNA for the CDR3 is TGTGCAAGCAGCCCACTCCCACAAAGGGGCGGTCAGCCCCAGCATTCT. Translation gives CASSPLPQRGGQPQHS.

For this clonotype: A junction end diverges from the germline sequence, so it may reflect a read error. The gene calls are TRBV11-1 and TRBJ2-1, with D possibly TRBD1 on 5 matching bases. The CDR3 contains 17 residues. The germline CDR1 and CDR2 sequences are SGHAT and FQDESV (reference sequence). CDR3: CASRLRVPPTGDNEQLF. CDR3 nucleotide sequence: TGTGCCAGCAGATTAAGAGTCCCGCCTACAGGAGACAATGAGCAGCTCTTC.

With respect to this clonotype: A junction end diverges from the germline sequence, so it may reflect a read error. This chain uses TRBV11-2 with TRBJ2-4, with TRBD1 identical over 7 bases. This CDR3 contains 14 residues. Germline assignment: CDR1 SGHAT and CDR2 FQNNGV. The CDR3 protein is CACSPGTAKNIQYF. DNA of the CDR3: TGTGCCTGCAGCCCCGGGACAGCAAAAAACATTCAGTACTTC.

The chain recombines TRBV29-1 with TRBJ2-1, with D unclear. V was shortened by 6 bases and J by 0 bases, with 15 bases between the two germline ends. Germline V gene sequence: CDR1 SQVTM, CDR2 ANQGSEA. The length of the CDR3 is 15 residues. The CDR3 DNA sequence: TGCAGCGTACATGGAGCTGGAACCTCCTACAATGAGCAGTTCTTC. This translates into CSVHGAGTSYNEQFF.

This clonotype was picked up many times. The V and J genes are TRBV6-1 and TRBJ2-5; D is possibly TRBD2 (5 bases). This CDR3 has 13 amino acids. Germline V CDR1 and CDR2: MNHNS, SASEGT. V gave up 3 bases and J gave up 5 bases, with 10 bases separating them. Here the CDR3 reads CASSDASPETQYF. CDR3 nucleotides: TGTGCCAGCAGTGACGCTAGCCCCGAGACCCAGTACTTC.

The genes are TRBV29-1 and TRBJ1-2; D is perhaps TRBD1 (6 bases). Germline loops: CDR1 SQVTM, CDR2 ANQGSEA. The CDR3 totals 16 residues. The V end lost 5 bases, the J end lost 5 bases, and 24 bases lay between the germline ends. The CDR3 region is CSVPGALAQGRYGYTF. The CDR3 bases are TGCAGCGTTCCTGGTGCCCTTGCACAGGGTAGGTATGGCTACACCTTC. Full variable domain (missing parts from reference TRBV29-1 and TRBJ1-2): SAVISQKPSRDICQRGTSLTIQCQVDSQVTMMFWYRQQPGQSLTLIATANQGSEATYESGFVIDKFPISRPNLTFSTLTVSNMSPEDSSIYLCSVPGALAQGRYGYTFGSGTRLTVV.

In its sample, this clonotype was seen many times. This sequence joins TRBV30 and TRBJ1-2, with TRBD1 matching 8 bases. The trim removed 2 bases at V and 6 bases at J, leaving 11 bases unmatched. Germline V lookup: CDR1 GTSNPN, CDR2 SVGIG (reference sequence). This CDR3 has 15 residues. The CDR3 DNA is TGTGCCTGGAGTAGAGGGGAACAGGGGGTGGATGGCTACACCTTC. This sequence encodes CAWSRGEQGVDGYTF.

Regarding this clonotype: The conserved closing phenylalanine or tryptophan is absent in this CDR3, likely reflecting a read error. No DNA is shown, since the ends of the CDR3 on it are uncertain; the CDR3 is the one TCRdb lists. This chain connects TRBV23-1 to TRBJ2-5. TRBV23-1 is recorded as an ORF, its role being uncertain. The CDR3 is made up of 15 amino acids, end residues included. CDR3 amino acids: CASSQPVQGTGDPVL.

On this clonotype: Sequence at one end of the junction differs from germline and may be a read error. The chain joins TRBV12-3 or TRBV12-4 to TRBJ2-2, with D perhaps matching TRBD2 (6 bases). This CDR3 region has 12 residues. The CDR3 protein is CASSSGGPELLF. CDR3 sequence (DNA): TGTGCCAGCAGTTCTGGAGGGCCGGAGCTGTTATTT.

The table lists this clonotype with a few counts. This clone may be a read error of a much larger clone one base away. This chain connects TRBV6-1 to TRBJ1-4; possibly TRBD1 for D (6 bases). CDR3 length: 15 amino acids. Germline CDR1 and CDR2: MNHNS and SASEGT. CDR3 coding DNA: TGTGTCAGCGGCGACCCGACAGGTGCTGGTGAAAAACTGTTTTTT. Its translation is CVSGDPTGAGEKLFF.